This TCR beta chain comes out of a study of response to subunit inactivated influenza vaccine. The length of the CDR3 is 14 residues. Germline CDR1 LNHDA, CDR2 SQIVND (reference sequence). Trimming pared 2 bases from V and 0 bases from J, leaving 7 bases between. TCRdb re-derived calls from the RT-PCR reads in MiXCR, one entry per CDR3 protein. Among around 520,000 distinct CDR3 sequences listed, around 25% were seen once. This chain joins TRBV19 and TRBJ1-1, with no clear D. Sequenced here: CD4+ T cells sorted from PBMCs, sampled less than 6 days after vaccination. This clonotype originated in a man aged 45 to 65 who received an inactivated influenza vaccine. In DNA, the CDR3 is TGTGCCAGTAGTATAACGGGGTTGAACACTGAAGCTTTCTTT. Translated: CASSITGLNTEAFF.